These 2 T cell receptor beta chains came from one sample sequenced in a study of early T cells in non-severe SARS-CoV-2 infection. TCRdb reprocessed the 5' RACE reads via MiXCR and lists one record per CDR3 protein. Of about 81,000 distinct CDR3 sequences detected, about 6% appear once; the ten largest clones hold roughly 8.1%. The sample was whole blood. The source is an adult who was a healthcare worker with PCR-confirmed SARS-CoV-2 infection or an uninfected control (not recorded which).

This clonotype was counted between two and nine times. The CDR3 region is CSVEPWGSSSYNEQFF. The CDR3 coding sequence is TGCAGCGTTGAGCCGTGGGGCTCGAGCTCCTACAATGAGCAGTTCTTC. The chain links TRBV29-1 to TRBJ2-1; perhaps TRBD1 as D (5 bases). Germline CDR1 is SQVTM and CDR2 is ANQGSEA. Trimming pared 3 bases from V and 0 bases from J, leaving 15 bases between. The CDR3 runs 16 residues.

This clonotype was counted a few times. The chain employs TRBV11-2 and TRBJ1-1; D is possibly TRBD1 (5 bases). The ends were cut back, 0 bases at V and 6 bases at J, with 17 bases in the middle. The CDR3 runs to 16 residues. From germline, CDR1 is SGHAT and CDR2 FQNNGV. The CDR3 DNA is TGTGCCAGCAGCTTAGATCACCGGTTAAGGGGCTCTGAAGCTTTCTTT. Translating gives CASSLDHRLRGSEAFF.